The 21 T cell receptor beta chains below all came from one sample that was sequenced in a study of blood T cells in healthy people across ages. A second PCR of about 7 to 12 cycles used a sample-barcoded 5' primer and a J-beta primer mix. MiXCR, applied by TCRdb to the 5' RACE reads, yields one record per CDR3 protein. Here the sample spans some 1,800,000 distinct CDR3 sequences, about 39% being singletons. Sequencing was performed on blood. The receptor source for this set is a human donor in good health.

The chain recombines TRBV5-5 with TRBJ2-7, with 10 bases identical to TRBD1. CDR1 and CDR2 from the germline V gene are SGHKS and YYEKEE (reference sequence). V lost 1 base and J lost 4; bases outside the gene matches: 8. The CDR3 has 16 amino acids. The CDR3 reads CASSLNPGQGMYEQYF. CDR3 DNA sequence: TGTGCCAGCAGCTTGAACCCGGGACAGGGGATGTACGAGCAGTACTTC.

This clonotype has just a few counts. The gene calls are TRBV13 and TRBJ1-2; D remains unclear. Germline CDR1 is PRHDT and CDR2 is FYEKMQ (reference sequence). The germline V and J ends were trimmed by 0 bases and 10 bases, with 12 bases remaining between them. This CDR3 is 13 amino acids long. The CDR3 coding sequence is TGTGCCAGCAGCTTAGGTAGGAGTCTGGACTACACCTTC. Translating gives CASSLGRSLDYTF. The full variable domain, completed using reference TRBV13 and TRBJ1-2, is AAGVIQSPRHLIKEKRETATLKCYPIPRHDTVYWYQQGPGQDPQFLISFYEKMQSDKGSIPDRFSAQQFSDYHSELNMSSLELGDSALYFCASSLGRSLDYTFGSGTRLTVV.

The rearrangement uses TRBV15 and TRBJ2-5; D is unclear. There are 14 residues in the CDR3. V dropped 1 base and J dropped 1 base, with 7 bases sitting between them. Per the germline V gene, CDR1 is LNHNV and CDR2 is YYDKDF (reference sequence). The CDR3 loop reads CATSRVQLQETQYF. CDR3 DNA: TGTGCCACCAGCAGAGTTCAGCTCCAAGAGACCCAGTACTTC.

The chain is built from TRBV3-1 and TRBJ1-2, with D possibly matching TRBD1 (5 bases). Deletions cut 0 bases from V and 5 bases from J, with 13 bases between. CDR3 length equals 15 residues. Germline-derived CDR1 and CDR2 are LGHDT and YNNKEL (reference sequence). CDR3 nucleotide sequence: TGTGCCAGCAGCCAAGATGGGGGGACGGAGTATGGCTACACCTTC. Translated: CASSQDGGTEYGYTF.

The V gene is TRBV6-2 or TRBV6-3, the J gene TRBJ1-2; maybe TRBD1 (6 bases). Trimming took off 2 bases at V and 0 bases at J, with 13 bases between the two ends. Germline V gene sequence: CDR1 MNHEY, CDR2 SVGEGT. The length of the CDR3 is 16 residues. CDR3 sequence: CASSYPTGNANYGYTF. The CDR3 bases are TGTGCCAGCAGTTACCCTACAGGGAACGCTAACTATGGCTACACCTTC.

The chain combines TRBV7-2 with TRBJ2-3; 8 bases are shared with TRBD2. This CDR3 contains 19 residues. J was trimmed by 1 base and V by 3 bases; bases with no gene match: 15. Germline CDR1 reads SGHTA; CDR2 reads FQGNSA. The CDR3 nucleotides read TGTGCCAGCAGCTTTGATGGGGTCGGGGGGGCGGCGGGCACAGATACGCAGTATTTT. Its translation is CASSFDGVGGAAGTDTQYF. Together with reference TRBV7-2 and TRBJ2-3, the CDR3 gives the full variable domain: GAGVSQSPSNKVTEKGKDVELRCDPISGHTALYWYRQSLGQGLEFLIYFQGNSAPDKSGLPSDRFSAERTGGSVSTLTIQRTQQEDSAVYLCASSFDGVGGAAGTDTQYFGPGTRLTVL.

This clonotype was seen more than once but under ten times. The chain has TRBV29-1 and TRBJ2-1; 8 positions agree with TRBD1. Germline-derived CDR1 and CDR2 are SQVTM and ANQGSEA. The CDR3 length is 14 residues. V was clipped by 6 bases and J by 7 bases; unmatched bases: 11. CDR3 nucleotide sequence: TGCAGCGTGGAGGACAGGGCCCTTATGAATGAGCAGTTCTTC. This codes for CSVEDRALMNEQFF.

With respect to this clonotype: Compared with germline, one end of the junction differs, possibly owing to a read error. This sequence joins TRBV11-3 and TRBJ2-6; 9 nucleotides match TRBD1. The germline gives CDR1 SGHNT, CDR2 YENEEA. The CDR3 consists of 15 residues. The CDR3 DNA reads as TGTGTCAGCAGCTTACGGACAGGGGTGGCCAACGTCCTGACTTTC. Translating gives CVSSLRTGVANVLTF. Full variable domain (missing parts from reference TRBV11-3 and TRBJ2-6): EAGVVQSPRYKIIEKKQPVAFWCNPISGHNTLYWYLQNLGQGPELLIRYENEEAVDDSQLPKDRFSAERLKGVDSTLKIQPAELGDSAVYLCVSSLRTGVANVLTFGAGSRLTVL.

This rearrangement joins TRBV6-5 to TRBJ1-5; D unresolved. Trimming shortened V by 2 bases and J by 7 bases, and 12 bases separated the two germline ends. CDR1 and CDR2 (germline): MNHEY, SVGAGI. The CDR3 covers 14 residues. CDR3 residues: CASSYTTYSQPQHF. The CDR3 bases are TGTGCCAGCAGTTACACGACGTACTCCCAGCCCCAGCATTTT.

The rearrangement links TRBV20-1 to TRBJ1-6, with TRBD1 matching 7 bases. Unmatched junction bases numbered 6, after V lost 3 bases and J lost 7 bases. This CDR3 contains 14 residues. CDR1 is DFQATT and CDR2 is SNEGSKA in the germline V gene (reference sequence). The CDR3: CSASSAGGNSPLHF. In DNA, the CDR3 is TGCAGTGCTAGTTCGGCAGGGGGAAATTCACCCCTCCACTTT.

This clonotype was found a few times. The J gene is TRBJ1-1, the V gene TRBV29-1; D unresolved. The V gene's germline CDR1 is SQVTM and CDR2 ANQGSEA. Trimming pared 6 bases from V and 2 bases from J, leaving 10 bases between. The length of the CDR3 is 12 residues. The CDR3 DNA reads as TGCAGCGTCAGGCGCCAAAACACTGAAGCTTTCTTT. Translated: CSVRRQNTEAFF. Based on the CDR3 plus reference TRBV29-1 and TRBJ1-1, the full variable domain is SAVISQKPSRDICQRGTSLTIQCQVDSQVTMMFWYRQQPGQSLTLIATANQGSEATYESGFVIDKFPISRPNLTFSTLTVSNMSPEDSSIYLCSVRRQNTEAFFGQGTRLTVV.

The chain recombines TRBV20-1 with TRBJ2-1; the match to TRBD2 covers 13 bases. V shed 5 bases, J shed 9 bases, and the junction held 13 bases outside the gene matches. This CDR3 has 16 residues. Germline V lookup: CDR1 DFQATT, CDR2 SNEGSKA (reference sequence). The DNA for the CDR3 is TGCAGTGCTGCCGGAACTAGCGGGGGGGCCGGGGGTGAGCAGTTCTTC. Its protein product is CSAAGTSGGAGGEQFF.

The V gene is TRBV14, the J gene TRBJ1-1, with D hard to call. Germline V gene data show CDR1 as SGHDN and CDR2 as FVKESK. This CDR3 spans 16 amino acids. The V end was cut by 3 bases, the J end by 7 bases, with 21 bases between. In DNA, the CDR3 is TGTGCCAGCAGCCAGCGGGCGTATTCATTGACTAATGAAGCTTTCTTT. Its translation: CASSQRAYSLTNEAFF.

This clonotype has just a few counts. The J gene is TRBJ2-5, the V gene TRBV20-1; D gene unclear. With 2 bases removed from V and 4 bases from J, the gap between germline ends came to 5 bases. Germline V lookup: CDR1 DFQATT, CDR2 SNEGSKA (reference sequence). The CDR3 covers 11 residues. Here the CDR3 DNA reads TGCAGTGCTAGACAGGCAGAGACCCAGTACTTC. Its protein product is CSARQAETQYF.

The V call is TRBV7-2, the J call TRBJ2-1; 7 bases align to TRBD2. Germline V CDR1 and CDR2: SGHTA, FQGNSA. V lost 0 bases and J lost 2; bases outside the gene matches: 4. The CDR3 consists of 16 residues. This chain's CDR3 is CASSLALGRAYNEQFF. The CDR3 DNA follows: TGTGCCAGCAGCTTAGCGCTGGGGAGGGCCTACAATGAGCAGTTCTTC.

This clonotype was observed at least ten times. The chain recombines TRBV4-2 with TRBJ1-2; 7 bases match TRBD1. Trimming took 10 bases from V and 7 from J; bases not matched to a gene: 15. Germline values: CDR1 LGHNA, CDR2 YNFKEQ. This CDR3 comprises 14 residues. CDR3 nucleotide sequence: TGTGCCACCCAAAGAGGGGGCGGGCTAGCTGGCTACACCTTC. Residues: CATQRGGGLAGYTF.

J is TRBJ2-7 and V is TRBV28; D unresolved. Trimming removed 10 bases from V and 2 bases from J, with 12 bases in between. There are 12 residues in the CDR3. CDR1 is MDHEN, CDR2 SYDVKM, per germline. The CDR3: CATRMTTYEQYF. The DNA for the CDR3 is TGTGCCACCCGGATGACCACCTACGAGCAGTACTTC.

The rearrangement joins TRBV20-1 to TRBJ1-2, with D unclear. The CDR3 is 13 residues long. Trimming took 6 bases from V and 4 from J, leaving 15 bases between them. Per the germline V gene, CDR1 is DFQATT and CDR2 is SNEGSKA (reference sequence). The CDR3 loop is CSAPGGLIYGYTF. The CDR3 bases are TGCAGTGCCCCGGGAGGGCTTATCTATGGCTACACCTTC.

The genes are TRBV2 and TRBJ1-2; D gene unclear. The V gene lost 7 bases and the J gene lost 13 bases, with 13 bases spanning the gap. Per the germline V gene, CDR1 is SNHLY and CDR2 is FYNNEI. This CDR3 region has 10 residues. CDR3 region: CASTAGVSTF. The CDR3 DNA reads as TGTGCCAGCACGGCGGGCGTTTCCACCTTC.

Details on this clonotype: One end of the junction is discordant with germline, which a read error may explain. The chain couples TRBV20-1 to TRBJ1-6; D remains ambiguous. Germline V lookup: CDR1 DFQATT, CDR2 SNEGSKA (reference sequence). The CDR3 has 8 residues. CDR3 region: CSLYPHHF. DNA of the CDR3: TGCAGCTTGTACCCCCACCACTTT.

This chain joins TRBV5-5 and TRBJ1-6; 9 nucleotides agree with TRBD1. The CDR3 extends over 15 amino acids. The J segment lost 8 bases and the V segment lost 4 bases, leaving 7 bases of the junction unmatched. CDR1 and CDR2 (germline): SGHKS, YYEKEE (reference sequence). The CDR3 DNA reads TGTGCCAGCAGCCCCTTTTGGGACAGGGATTCACCCCTCCACTTT. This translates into CASSPFWDRDSPLHF.